This passage covers 2 T cell receptor beta chains from one sample sequenced in a study of T cell repertoires in cytomegalovirus infection. TCRdb reanalysed the reads using MiXCR and keeps one entry per CDR3 protein. Among 200,000 to 300,000 distinct CDR3 sequences, roughly 13% were seen once, and the ten largest hold roughly 8.9%. What was sequenced was PBMCs. The source of these receptors is a human donor in good health (CMV status not recorded). Some clones in this sample may be carry-over from other donors' samples.

This clonotype was counted a few times. J is TRBJ2-1 and V is TRBV7-6; D ambiguous. Trimming removed 5 bases at V and 3 bases at J, with 17 bases between. The CDR3 is 16 amino acids. From germline, CDR1 is SGHVS and CDR2 FNYEAQ. CDR3 bases: TGTGCCAGCAGCCCAAGGGCAGCGTCAGGCTACAATGAGCAGTTCTTC. Its protein is CASSPRAASGYNEQFF.

The V and J genes are TRBV6-5 and TRBJ1-1, with D uncertain. The V gene lost 8 bases and the J gene lost 5 bases, with 12 bases spanning the gap. The CDR3 spans 12 residues. Germline V gives CDR1 MNHEY, CDR2 SVGAGI. The DNA for the CDR3 is TGTGCCAGCGGCTCGACGAGGACTGAAGCTTTCTTT. It translates to CASGSTRTEAFF.